This TCR beta chain originates from a study of post-analysis software for immune sequencing data. Background on the study: Relapsing-remitting, secondary progressive and progressive-relapsing forms of multiple sclerosis all featured among disease courses.

Findings and limits, study-wide: About five TRBV segments, including TRBV5-6, TRBV5-1 and TRBV20-1, were more frequent in patients than controls. Samples prepared in the same batch strongly co-clustered by F measure. Significantly decreased normalized Chao1 diversity was recorded for multiple sclerosis patients relative to controls.

Unique molecular identifiers had been added to the TCR beta cDNA libraries. TCRdb reprocessed the PCR reads via MiXCR and lists one record per CDR3 protein. The table lists more than 500,000 distinct CDR3 sequences, around a third of them singletons, with approximately 5.4% in the top ten. The germline gives CDR1 SGHRS, CDR2 YFSETQ. The CDR3 contains 11 residues. A remark on this clonotype: Its antigen is not identified. Mismatch with germline at one junction end may stem from a read error.

This TCR was sampled from a girl aged 2 to 17 with multiple sclerosis. The sample comprised blood. The rearrangement uses TRBV5-1 and TRBJ1-6; D unclear. CDR3 residues: CASSFKAPPHF. The CDR3 coding sequence is TGCGCCAGCAGCTTTAAGGCACCCCCCCACTTT. Variable domain in full (rest from reference TRBV5-1 and TRBJ1-6): KAGVTQTPRYLIKTRGQQVTLSCSPISGHRSVSWYQQTPGQGLQFLFEYFSETQRNKGNFPGRFSGRQFSNSRSEMNVSTLELGDSALYLCASSFKAPPHFGNGTRLTVT.